These 26 T cell receptor beta chains came from one sample sequenced in a study of shared clonotypes between healthy human individuals (dated by TCRdb to 2018 to 2020). The receptor library was made with the immunoSEQ multiplex PCR assay. TCRdb mirrors the immuneACCESS table, restricted to in-frame sequences. Some clones are absent from its copies; in checked studies, under half trace to an unresolved V gene, and the reason for the others is unknown. This sample has approximately 110,000 clones in its table, and about 67% of those were observed once. About 25% of the sample comes from the top ten. The sequenced material came from memory CD8+ T cells sorted from blood. Read against the paper, the sample's cell subset or site label means: CD45RO+ cells pooled with CCR7-negative TemRA cells. The receptors originated from a woman aged 30 to 39 in good health.

The V gene is TRBV29-1, the J gene TRBJ2-1; no clear D gene. The germline V and J ends were trimmed by 0 bases and 2 bases, with 8 bases remaining between them. The CDR3 is 14 residues long. Germline lookup yields CDR1 SQVTM and CDR2 ANQGSEA. This CDR3 reads CSVEDASPYNEQFF. CDR3 DNA sequence: TGCAGCGTTGAAGATGCGTCCCCCTACAATGAGCAGTTCTTC.

V usage is TRBV27 and J usage is TRBJ1-1, with a possible D match to TRBD1 (5 bases). Germline V gives CDR1 MNHEY, CDR2 SMNVEV (reference sequence). The CDR3 is 16 residues long. Trimming pared 5 bases from V and 0 bases from J, leaving 16 bases between. The CDR3 sequence is CASSPHLGGMNTEAFF. Here the CDR3 DNA reads TGTGCCAGCAGTCCCCATCTTGGGGGGATGAACACTGAAGCTTTCTTT.

The chain combines TRBV6-1 with TRBJ2-6, with TRBD1 as a possible D gene (5 bases). The germline V and J ends were trimmed by 6 bases and 0 bases, with 9 bases remaining between them. The CDR3 is 15 residues long. Germline assignment: CDR1 MNHNS and CDR2 SASEGT. CDR3 DNA: TGTGCCAGCAGCCTGGACACCTCTGGGGCCAACGTCCTGACTTTC. Amino acids: CASSLDTSGANVLTF.

The chain joins TRBV27 to TRBJ1-4, with D maybe TRBD1 (6 bases). Germline loops: CDR1 MNHEY, CDR2 SMNVEV (reference sequence). V gave up 8 bases and J gave up 6 bases, with 13 bases separating them. The CDR3 has 13 amino acids. The CDR3 is CASSGDVYEKLFF. The CDR3 DNA reads TGTGCCAGCTCAGGGGATGTATATGAAAAACTGTTTTTT.

The chain carries TRBV6-1 and TRBJ2-7; a possible D gene is TRBD1 (5 bases). The V end lost 7 bases, the J end lost 0 bases, and 10 bases lay between the germline ends. CDR1 and CDR2 (germline): MNHNS, SASEGT. The length of the CDR3 is 13 residues. CDR3 nucleotide sequence: TGTGCCAGCATGCAGGGTCACTCCTACGAGCAGTACTTC. Amino acid sequence: CASMQGHSYEQYF.

The chain joins TRBV2 to TRBJ1-5; tentative D call: TRBD1 (6 bases). This CDR3 region has 16 residues. Germline CDR1 is SNHLY and CDR2 is FYNNEI. With 8 bases removed from V and 3 bases from J, the gap between germline ends came to 20 bases. DNA for the CDR3: TGTGCCAGCGGGAGGGGGAGGGCAGAAAACAATCAGCCCCAGCATTTT. Protein: CASGRGRAENNQPQHF.

The chain is built from TRBV5-6 and TRBJ1-5; perhaps TRBD1 as D (6 bases). From germline, CDR1 is SGHDT and CDR2 YYEEEE. V gave up 1 base and J gave up 6 bases, with 17 bases separating them. The length of the CDR3 is 16 residues. This CDR3 reads CASSLREFGGGQPQHF. DNA for the CDR3: TGTGCCAGCAGCTTGAGGGAGTTCGGAGGGGGTCAGCCCCAGCATTTT.

This clone was seen only once. The genes are TRBV11-1 and TRBJ2-3, with 8 bases aligning to TRBD2. This CDR3 is built from 16 residues. The junction had 10 bases not matched to a gene; V was cut back by 4 bases and J by 4 bases. The germline CDR1 and CDR2 sequences are SGHAT and FQDESV (reference sequence). CDR3 nucleotides: TGTGCCAGCAGCTACTACTCCGGGAGGGAGGCAGATACGCAGTATTTT. The encoded protein is CASSYYSGREADTQYF.

The chain uses TRBV4-1 and TRBJ1-3; the match to TRBD1 covers 10 bases. Germline V gives CDR1 MGHRA, CDR2 YSYEKL. This CDR3 has 20 residues. The V and J ends lost 4 bases and 1 base, in that order; junction bases with no gene match: 16. The CDR3 nucleotides read TGCGCCAGCAGCCCTCTAATGGGGTGGCCGGGACAGGGGTCTGGAAACACCATATATTTT. It yields the protein CASSPLMGWPGQGSGNTIYF.

This clone was detected many times. Other DNA variants within this sample encode the same CDR3. V and J are TRBV14 and TRBJ2-7; D unclear. Germline loops: CDR1 SGHDN, CDR2 FVKESK. The CDR3 runs 12 residues. V lost 4 bases and J lost 3, with 7 bases in between. The CDR3 DNA reads TGTGCCAGCAGCCCAGCTAACTACGAGCAGTACTTC. Amino acids: CASSPANYEQYF.

This clone is medium-sized. Other DNA sequences in the sample encode the same CDR3. This chain's CDR3 is CASSLMIVGQGMNTEAFF. DNA for the CDR3: TGTGCCAGCAGCTTAATGATTGTAGGACAGGGCATGAACACTGAAGCTTTCTTT. V usage is TRBV7-9 and J usage is TRBJ1-1, with TRBD1 matching over 8 bases. The ends lost 2 bases at V and 0 bases at J; junction bases unmatched: 11. The CDR3 is 18 residues long. The germline CDR1 and CDR2 sequences are SEHNR and FQNEAQ (reference sequence).

This rearrangement joins TRBV4-2 to TRBJ2-7; TRBD2 might be the D (5 bases). The CDR3 has 15 residues. V lost 0 bases and J 4 bases, leaving 13 bases between the germline ends. Germline loops: CDR1 LGHNA, CDR2 YNFKEQ. The CDR3, as DNA: TGTGCCAGCAGCCAAGATCACGGGGAAGGATACGAGCAGTACTTC. Protein product: CASSQDHGEGYEQYF.

A few counts support this clone. The chain recombines TRBV28 with TRBJ2-2; 10 nucleotides align to TRBD2. With 6 bases clipped from V and 4 bases from J, the junction kept 8 bases outside the gene matches. This CDR3 is built from 16 residues. In germline, CDR1 is MDHEN, CDR2 SYDVKM. DNA for the CDR3: TGTGCCAGCAGCTTAACCGGGACTAGCGTCACCGGGGAGCTGTTTTTT. Its protein is CASSLTGTSVTGELFF.

This chain joins TRBV27 and TRBJ2-1, with a tentative D call TRBD2 (6 bases). CDR3 length: 15 amino acids. CDR1 MNHEY and CDR2 SMNVEV come from the germline V gene (reference sequence). V lost 2 bases and J 8 bases, leaving 16 bases between the germline ends. The CDR3 is CASSLPGLRFHEQFF. CDR3 sequence (DNA): TGTGCCAGCAGTTTACCGGGACTTAGGTTCCATGAGCAGTTCTTC.

This chain joins TRBV9 and TRBJ2-7; TRBD1 might be the D (5 bases). The CDR3 is made up of 14 amino acids. V lost 3 bases and J 2 bases, leaving 12 bases between the germline ends. Germline CDR1 is SGDLS and CDR2 is YYNGEE. The CDR3 region is CASSGRYRPYEQYF. CDR3 sequence (DNA): TGTGCCAGCAGCGGACGATACAGGCCCTACGAGCAGTACTTC. Based on the CDR3 plus reference TRBV9 and TRBJ2-7, the full variable domain is DSGVTQTPKHLITATGQRVTLRCSPRSGDLSVYWYQQSLDQGLQFLIQYYNGEERAKGNILERFSAQQFPDLHSELNLSSLELGDSALYFCASSGRYRPYEQYFGPGTRLTVT.

The rearrangement uses TRBV5-1 and TRBJ2-1, with unresolved D. V was trimmed by 7 bases and J by 0 bases, leaving 14 bases between them. The CDR3 length is 15 residues. Germline V lookup: CDR1 SGHRS, CDR2 YFSETQ. In DNA form, the CDR3 reads TGCGCCAGCTTGACGGTTCCGAGCTCCTACAATGAGCAGTTCTTC. It is translated as CASLTVPSSYNEQFF.

The V call is TRBV21-1, the J call TRBJ1-5; the table names TRBD1, a call not compared with the DNA. TRBV21-1 is classified as a pseudogene. This CDR3 is 15 amino acids long. This chain's CDR3 is CASSFIHWHHQPQHF. In DNA, the CDR3 is TGTGCCAGCAGCTTTATACATTGGCATCATCAGCCCCAGCATTTT.

V gene TRBV19 combines with J gene TRBJ1-5; 8 bases map to TRBD1. V was pared by 7 bases and J by 6 bases, with 11 bases of the junction left unmatched. Germline-derived CDR1 and CDR2 are LNHDA and SQIVND (reference sequence). The CDR3 loop spans 15 amino acids. CDR3 sequence: CASTPLGTGVQPQHF. CDR3 DNA sequence: TGTGCCAGTACCCCCTTGGGGACAGGAGTTCAGCCCCAGCATTTT. The complete variable domain, with remaining parts taken from reference TRBV19 and TRBJ1-5, reads DGGITQSPKYLFRKEGQNVTLSCEQNLNHDAMYWYRQDPGQGLRLIYYSQIVNDFQKGDIAEGYSVSREKKESFPLTVTSAQKNPTAFYLCASTPLGTGVQPQHFGDGTRLSIL.

V usage is TRBV7-6 and J usage is TRBJ2-7; D is perhaps TRBD1 (7 bases). This CDR3 region has 14 residues. CDR1 and CDR2 (germline): SGHVS, FNYEAQ. Between the trimmed V and J ends, which lost 5 bases and 0 bases, there was a span of 11 bases. CDR3 loop: CASSARGDSYEQYF. CDR3 DNA: TGTGCCAGCAGCGCCAGGGGGGACTCCTACGAGCAGTACTTC.

This clone was detected many times. This chain joins TRBV25-1 and TRBJ2-5; D unclear. V was trimmed by 3 bases and J by 5 bases, leaving 10 bases between them. The length of the CDR3 is 13 residues. From germline, CDR1 is MGHDK and CDR2 SYGVNS. Written as DNA, the CDR3 is TGTGCCAGCAGTGATCCCGCCATCGAGACCCAGTACTTC. As protein: CASSDPAIETQYF. The entire variable domain, with the rest obtained from reference TRBV25-1 and TRBJ2-5, is as follows: EADIYQTPRYLVIGTGKKITLECSQTMGHDKMYWYQQDPGMELHLIHYSYGVNSTEKGDLSSESTVSRIRTEHFPLTLESARPSHTSQYLCASSDPAIETQYFGPGTRLLVL.

The gene calls are TRBV11-3 and TRBJ2-1; D remains ambiguous. Germline-derived CDR1 and CDR2 are SGHNT and YENEEA. The V gene lost 1 base and the J gene lost 9 bases, with 7 bases spanning the gap. The CDR3 totals 12 residues. The CDR3 is CASSLGPVEQFF. The CDR3 nucleotides read TGTGCCAGCAGCTTAGGCCCCGTTGAGCAGTTCTTC.

The chain is built from TRBV9 and TRBJ1-1; a weak D match, TRBD1 (6 bases). The CDR3 sequence is 14 residues long. The germline gives CDR1 SGDLS, CDR2 YYNGEE. Deletions cut 3 bases from V and 5 bases from J, with 14 bases between. CDR3 loop: CASSAGDILTEAFF. The CDR3 region has the DNA TGTGCCAGCAGCGCCGGGGACATCTTGACTGAAGCTTTCTTT.

V usage is TRBV11-2 and J usage is TRBJ2-1; D unclear. Germline CDR1 is SGHAT and CDR2 is FQNNGV. The CDR3 has 15 residues. The V and J ends lost 7 bases and 4 bases respectively, with 17 bases between them. The CDR3 loop is CASTRWGAEYNEQFF. CDR3 coding DNA: TGTGCCAGCACCCGTTGGGGTGCGGAGTACAATGAGCAGTTCTTC. The whole variable domain, remainder taken from reference TRBV11-2 and TRBJ2-1, is EAGVAQSPRYKIIEKRQSVAFWCNPISGHATLYWYQQILGQGPKLLIQFQNNGVVDDSQLPKDRFSAERLKGVDSTLKIQPAKLEDSAVYLCASTRWGAEYNEQFFGPGTRLTVL.

CDR3 DNA sequence: TGTGCCAGCAGCCCCAGCCGGGCGGGGGTGGAGACCCAGTACTTC. This sequence encodes CASSPSRAGVETQYF. This chain links TRBV9 with TRBJ2-5, with 7 bases lining up with TRBD2. The V gene's germline CDR1 is SGDLS and CDR2 YYNGEE. This CDR3 is 15 amino acids long. V lost 4 bases and J lost 5; bases outside the gene matches: 11.

V usage is TRBV27 and J usage is TRBJ2-6; D is undetermined. Per germline, CDR1 MNHEY and CDR2 SMNVEV (reference sequence). Between the trimmed V and J ends, which lost 1 base and 3 bases, there was a span of 7 bases. CDR3 length: 15 amino acids. The DNA of the CDR3 is TGTGCCAGCAGTTTATGGGGAAATGGGGCCAACGTCCTGACTTTC. Encoded protein: CASSLWGNGANVLTF.

The chain couples TRBV9 to TRBJ1-2, with D unresolved. The CDR3 contains 15 residues. The germline V and J ends were trimmed by 0 bases and 6 bases, with 15 bases remaining between them. Germline-derived CDR1 and CDR2 are SGDLS and YYNGEE. CDR3 sequence reads: CASSVAFWPVHGYTF. DNA of the CDR3: TGTGCCAGCAGCGTAGCCTTCTGGCCTGTGCATGGCTACACCTTC.